A single sample is the source of the 15 T cell receptor beta chains below, sequenced in a study of CD8 T cells in ankylosing spondylitis. Study outcomes and limitations: In ankylosing spondylitis blood, a motif of 7 to 9 highly homologous TCR beta variants appeared characteristic.

TCRdb reanalysed the 5' RACE reads using MiXCR and keeps one entry per CDR3 protein. The sample records 750,000 to 850,000 distinct CDR3 sequences, roughly 10% being singletons. The antigens these receptors bind are not known. Sequencing was performed on blood, either unsorted or a sorted T cell fraction (not recorded which). The origin of the receptors is a male donor with ankylosing spondylitis.

This clonotype was observed a few times. V and J are TRBV5-1 and TRBJ2-1; D might be TRBD1 or TRBD2, each matching 5 bases. This CDR3 is built from 16 residues. CDR1 and CDR2 from the germline V gene are SGHRS and YFSETQ. V was pared by 2 bases and J by 6 bases, with 18 bases between. Written as DNA, the CDR3 is TGCGCCAGCAGCTTCGATCCGGGGACGATAATCAATGAGCAGTTCTTC. Translated: CASSFDPGTIINEQFF.

This clonotype has more than one count but fewer than ten. The rearrangement uses TRBV15 and TRBJ2-3, with D maybe TRBD2 (6 bases). V was shortened by 0 bases and J by 3 bases, with 19 bases between the two germline ends. The CDR3 runs to 18 residues. Germline V CDR1 and CDR2: LNHNV, YYDKDF (reference sequence). CDR3 sequence reads: CATSREPPGLARTDTQYF. In DNA form, the CDR3 reads TGTGCCACCAGCAGAGAACCCCCAGGGCTAGCGAGGACAGATACGCAGTATTTT.

This sequence joins TRBV5-1 and TRBJ2-1, with a possible D match to TRBD1 (6 bases). With 5 bases removed from V and 6 bases from J, the gap between germline ends came to 21 bases. This CDR3 region has 16 residues. The germline V gene has CDR1 SGHRS and CDR2 YFSETQ. This CDR3 is CASSTTTGRPGNEQFF. For the CDR3, the DNA is TGCGCCAGCAGTACAACTACAGGGCGTCCCGGCAATGAGCAGTTCTTC.

This clonotype was seen ten or more times. V and J are TRBV29-1 and TRBJ1-5; 7 positions match TRBD1. This CDR3 is 13 amino acids long. The V gene end was trimmed by 4 bases and the J gene end by 2 bases; junction bases not matched to a gene: 2. From germline, CDR1 is SQVTM and CDR2 ANQGSEA. Here the CDR3 reads CSVGGGGNQPQHF. In nucleotides, the CDR3 is TGCAGCGTTGGAGGGGGCGGCAATCAGCCCCAGCATTTT.

J is TRBJ1-5 and V is TRBV20-1, with D possibly being TRBD1 (5 bases). CDR1 and CDR2 (germline): DFQATT, SNEGSKA (reference sequence). The CDR3 consists of 14 residues. V was cut by 3 bases and J by 3 bases, with 12 bases left in between. The CDR3 DNA follows: TGCAGTGCTAGGTTACCAGGGAACAATCAGCCCCAGCATTTT. Its protein product is CSARLPGNNQPQHF.

This chain connects TRBV6-5 to TRBJ1-4; D call uncertain. Germline V lookup: CDR1 MNHEY, CDR2 SVGAGI. V lost 1 base and J lost 3, with 9 bases in between. The CDR3 spans 15 residues. The CDR3 nucleotides read TGTGCCAGCAGTTACTTCGAAGGCCCTAATGAAAAACTGTTTTTT. This encodes CASSYFEGPNEKLFF.

The V gene is TRBV20-1, the J gene TRBJ2-5; 11 bases agree with TRBD2. V dropped 5 bases and J dropped 5; count of bases not matched to a gene: 10. There are 15 residues in the CDR3. Germline lookup yields CDR1 DFQATT and CDR2 SNEGSKA (reference sequence). The CDR3: CSAGGTSGSLETQYF. The CDR3 region has the DNA TGCAGTGCTGGGGGCACTAGCGGGAGTCTGGAGACCCAGTACTTC.

This clonotype was seen more than once but under ten times. The chain employs TRBV29-1 and TRBJ2-5; 8 bases agree with TRBD1. CDR1 is SQVTM, CDR2 ANQGSEA, per germline. CDR3 length equals 12 residues. The J segment lost 3 bases and the V segment lost 5 bases, leaving 2 bases of the junction unmatched. The CDR3 region has the DNA TGCAGCGTTACACAGGGGGAAGAGACCCAGTACTTC. Protein sequence: CSVTQGEETQYF. The entire variable domain, with the rest obtained from reference TRBV29-1 and TRBJ2-5, is as follows: SAVISQKPSRDICQRGTSLTIQCQVDSQVTMMFWYRQQPGQSLTLIATANQGSEATYESGFVIDKFPISRPNLTFSTLTVSNMSPEDSSIYLCSVTQGEETQYFGPGTRLLVL.

This clonotype was detected ten times or more. The V and J genes are TRBV20-1 and TRBJ2-5; 12 bases agree with TRBD2. Looked up from germline, CDR1 is DFQATT and CDR2 is SNEGSKA (reference sequence). The V gene end was trimmed by 2 bases and the J gene end by 4 bases; junction bases not matched to a gene: 2. The length of the CDR3 is 14 residues. For the CDR3, the DNA is TGCAGTGCTAGAAGGGGACTAGCGGGAGAGACCCAGTACTTC. Its translation: CSARRGLAGETQYF.

The J gene is TRBJ1-1, the V gene TRBV9; D not resolved. Between the trimmed V and J ends, which lost 2 bases and 4 bases, there was a span of 12 bases. This CDR3 contains 14 residues. From germline, CDR1 is SGDLS and CDR2 YYNGEE. CDR3 sequence reads: CASSVSQSATEAFF. In DNA form, the CDR3 reads TGTGCCAGCAGCGTCAGTCAGTCGGCCACTGAAGCTTTCTTT.

This clonotype was observed a handful of times. The chain uses TRBV7-9 and TRBJ2-5; no clear D gene. From germline, CDR1 is SEHNR and CDR2 FQNEAQ (reference sequence). Between the trimmed V and J ends, which lost 3 bases and 5 bases, there was a span of 10 bases. This CDR3 is 13 amino acids long. The CDR3 sequence: CASSFGPPETQYF. CDR3 DNA sequence: TGTGCCAGCAGCTTTGGACCCCCTGAGACCCAGTACTTC.

This chain connects TRBV5-4 to TRBJ1-1; maybe TRBD1 (5 bases). V gave up 5 bases and J gave up 3 bases, with 17 bases separating them. CDR1 is SGHNT, CDR2 YYREEE, per germline (reference sequence). The CDR3 has 15 amino acids. The CDR3 region is CASRPAGDEDTEAFF. The CDR3 DNA reads TGTGCCAGCAGGCCGGCGGGGGACGAGGACACTGAAGCTTTCTTT.

The chain couples TRBV20-1 to TRBJ2-2, with 10 bases matching TRBD1. This CDR3 is 14 amino acids long. CDR1 is DFQATT and CDR2 is SNEGSKA in the germline V gene (reference sequence). V was clipped by 6 bases and J by 7 bases; unmatched bases: 8. CDR3 in amino acids: CSAQGQGGYGELFF. The CDR3 DNA is TGCAGTGCCCAAGGACAGGGGGGATACGGGGAGCTGTTTTTT.

On this clonotype: A junction end diverges from the germline sequence, so it may reflect a read error. The rearrangement joins TRBV12-3 or TRBV12-4 to TRBJ1-2, with D possibly matching TRBD1 (5 bases). This CDR3 spans 14 amino acids. CDR3 residues: CASSFAGRQYGNTF. In DNA, the CDR3 is TGTGCCAGCAGTTTCGCGGGGCGCCAATATGGCAACACCTTC.

The rearrangement uses TRBV10-3 and TRBJ2-3; 9 positions agree with TRBD2. V shed 7 bases and J 2 bases; nucleotides not matched to a gene: 7. This CDR3 is built from 15 residues. Germline V gene data show CDR1 as ENHRY and CDR2 as SYGVKD. The chain's CDR3 is CAITPRGGNTDTQYF. In DNA, the CDR3 is TGTGCCATCACCCCGCGGGGGGGGAACACAGATACGCAGTATTTT.